This TCR beta chain is from a study of blood T cell repertoires in COVID-19. Across the study: Donors in the United States, Italy and Spain gave samples during acute or convalescent COVID-19. T cells, B-cell-depleted T cells, or PBMCs provided the cDNA or gDNA that served as material.

Original processing notes: The assay estimated nucleated cells by amplifying reference gene primers. Data came from immunoSEQ multiplex PCR; TCRdb stores just in-frame clones and leaves some out. That table gives V, J and clone size, and the DNA gave D and trimming. The data show 85,000 to 130,000 clones, about nine tenths seen once. Germline assignment: CDR1 SGHRS and CDR2 YFSETQ. This CDR3 spans 15 amino acids. Trimming at V came to 6 bases and at J to 5 bases, leaving 11 bases not matched to a gene. The TCR sequence derives from a man aged 50 to 59 with acute or convalescent COVID-19. The source material was peripheral blood. J is TRBJ1-1 and V is TRBV5-1; 9 bases agree with TRBD1. CDR3 nucleotide sequence: TGCGCCAGCATCTTAGGCCCGGGACAGGGAACTGAAGCTTTCTTT. This sequence encodes CASILGPGQGTEAFF.